This TCR beta chain is from a study of blood T cell repertoires in COVID-19. The overall study: Spain, Italy and the United States supplied samples that represented acute and convalescent COVID-19. T cells, B-cell-depleted T cells, or PBMCs provided the cDNA or gDNA that served as material.

Losses at the gene ends were 4 bases for V and 3 bases for J; bases not matched to a gene: 6. Looked up from germline, CDR1 is MDHEN and CDR2 is SYDVKM. There are 15 residues in the CDR3. Original methodology: How many nucleated cells were present was estimated from reference gene primer amplification. Sequencing was performed with immunoSEQ multiplex PCR; in TCRdb, only in-frame clones are kept and a portion is missing. The V and J calls and clone size are taken from that table; D and trimming were inferred from the DNA. The sample records 390,000 or so clones, 90% being singletons. The TCR sequence derives from a man in his late teens or twenties with active or convalescent COVID-19. V gene TRBV28 combines with J gene TRBJ1-5, with 7 bases identical to TRBD1. Source material: peripheral blood. CDR3 coding DNA: TGTGCCAGCAGTTCGGGACAGACAATCAATCAGCCCCAGCATTTT. Its protein product is CASSSGQTINQPQHF.